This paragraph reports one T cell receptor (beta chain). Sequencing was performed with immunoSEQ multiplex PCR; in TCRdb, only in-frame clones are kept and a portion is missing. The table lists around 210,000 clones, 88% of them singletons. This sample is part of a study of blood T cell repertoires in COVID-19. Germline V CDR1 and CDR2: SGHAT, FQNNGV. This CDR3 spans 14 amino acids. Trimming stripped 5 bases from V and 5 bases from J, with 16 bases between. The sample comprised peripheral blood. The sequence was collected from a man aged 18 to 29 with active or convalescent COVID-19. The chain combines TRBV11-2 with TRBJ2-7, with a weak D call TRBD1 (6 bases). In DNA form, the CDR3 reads TGTGCCAGCAGCCGCACCCACAGGGATGACGAGCAGTACTTC. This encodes CASSRTHRDDEQYF.